The sample holds a few counts of the clone carrying this TCR beta chain. The antigen is undetermined. This entry is derived from a study of beta chain features in type 1 diabetes. The investigators reverse transcribed all of the isolated RNA, so they sequenced expressed TCRB transcripts. Approximately 3.7 million reads per sample on average were obtained from naive, central memory and regulatory T cell samples. Using immunoSEQ multiplex PCR, the repertoire was profiled, and TCRdb retains in-frame clones only, with some absent. Of under 400,000 clones in the sample, around an eighth were seen once. CDR1 and CDR2 from the germline V gene are ENHRY and SYGVKD. Trimming pared 6 bases from V and 0 bases from J, leaving 21 bases between. The CDR3 runs 19 residues. Overall study results and limits: The question of HLA type influencing TCRB rearrangement was one that remained unresolved here. TCRB CDR3 length was moderately but significantly reduced in all four CD4+ subsets of Type 1 diabetes patients.

The sample taken for sequencing was naive CD4+ T cells from blood. The TCR originated in a woman aged 18-30 years with type 1 diabetes. The genes are TRBV10-3 and TRBJ1-6; tentative D call: TRBD1 (6 bases). CDR3 region: CAIRNSQGSFGSYNSPLHF. The CDR3 DNA sequence: TGTGCCATCAGGAACAGTCAGGGGTCCTTTGGCTCCTATAATTCACCCCTCCACTTT.